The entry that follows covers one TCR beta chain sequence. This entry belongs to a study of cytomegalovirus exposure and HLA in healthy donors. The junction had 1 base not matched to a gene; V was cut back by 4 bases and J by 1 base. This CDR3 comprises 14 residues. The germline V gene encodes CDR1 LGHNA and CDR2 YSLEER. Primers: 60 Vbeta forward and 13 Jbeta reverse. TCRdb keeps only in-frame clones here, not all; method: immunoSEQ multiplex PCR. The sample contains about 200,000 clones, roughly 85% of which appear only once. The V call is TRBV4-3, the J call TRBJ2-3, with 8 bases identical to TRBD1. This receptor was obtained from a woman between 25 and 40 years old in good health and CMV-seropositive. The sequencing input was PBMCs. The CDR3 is CASSLTGGTDTQYF. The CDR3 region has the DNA TGCGCCAGCAGCCTGACAGGGGGCACAGATACGCAGTATTTT.